Detailed here is one T cell receptor (beta chain). The antigen is undetermined. The CDR3 is 15 residues long. CDR1 is LNHDA and CDR2 is SQIVND in the germline V gene (reference sequence). V lost 5 bases to trimming and J lost 3 bases, with 17 bases between them. The data derive from a study of shared clonotypes between healthy human individuals. Study-wide context: Donors had three CD4 naive, three CD4 memory, two CD8 naive and one CD8 memory plate apiece.

Notes on the study in general: Blood was the sole source, and tissue repertoires probably differ. As a rule, naive subsets had a larger estimated richness than memory subsets.

An assay was performed, and its level was deep. The table came from immunoSEQ multiplex PCR; TCRdb's copy has only in-frame clones and leaves some out. The sample carries approximately 2,000,000 clones, around 90% recorded once. The TCR comes from a man aged 18 to 35 in good health. Some clones in this sample may be carry-over from other donors' samples. This sequence joins TRBV19 and TRBJ2-7; D may be TRBD1 (5 bases). Sequencing used naive CD4+ T cells from PBMCs. As to subset: CD45RA+ positively selected. This CDR3 is CASSPWGSPYYEQYF. For the CDR3, the DNA is TGTGCCAGTAGTCCCTGGGGCAGCCCCTACTACGAGCAGTACTTC.